Sequencing of this T cell receptor beta chain was carried out in a study of vaccination and CD4 T cells after COVID-19 (dated by TCRdb to between 2021 and 2024). Background for the entire study: In the convalescent cohort there were six males and four females, among whom were two Hispanic individuals, seven Caucasians, two Asians and one multiracial person. Each participant got two doses of either the Pfizer-BioNTech BNT162b2 vaccine (n=8) or the Moderna mRNA-1273 vaccine (n=2). Post-COVID blood samples were collected from convalescent patients a median of around 96 days after diagnosis, with a range of roughly 35 to 170 days. Post-vaccine blood samples were obtained a median of approximately 74 days after the second vaccine dose, with a range of roughly 14 to 241 days. For stimulating the cultures, overlapping spike peptide pools were used, derived from SARS-CoV-2 as well as from the common cold coronaviruses HCoV-NL63, HCoV-OC43 and HCoV-229E. Control cultures used a CEFX viral epitope pool as positive control, an HIV-1 Nef peptide pool as negative control, or no peptide. In 10 COVID-19 convalescent patients and 4 infection-naive healthy vaccine recipients, the spike-specific CD4+ TCR repertoire before mRNA vaccination was compared with the repertoire after mRNA vaccination. The full study reports these points: Of the vaccine-specific clones found in convalescent patients, nearly all (304 of 307) were mono-reactive for SARS-CoV-2 spike instead of being cross-reactive with common cold coronaviruses. In convalescent patients, a median about 84% of post-vaccine SARS-CoV-2-reactive clones were detected only after vaccination, and vaccine-specific priming was suggested by this finding. The median number of SARS-CoV-2-reactive clonotypes rose from 20 to 25 after infection to roughly 38 after vaccination, but the change was not significant. The study included relatively few convalescent patients and did not analyze early timepoints after natural infection.

The treatment or condition label on this specimen signifies: roughly 10-day PBMC culture with coronavirus spike peptide pools or control peptides (ViraFEST assay). The ViraFEST assay, used in the study, expanded antigen-specific T cells with peptide pools and then identified the expanded clonotypes through TCR sequencing. Negative nucleocapsid antibody tests before and after vaccination confirmed that the healthy vaccine recipients had no prior SARS-CoV-2 infection. Each well held roughly 2 million PBMCs cultured in IMDM containing approximately 5% human AB serum and 9 to 10 IU/ml IL-2, with about 9.4 ug/ml peptide pools added. On days 3 and 7, half of the culture medium was replaced with fresh IL-2-containing medium. After approximately eleven days of culture, CD4+ T cells were isolated by negative selection using the EasySep CD4+ T cell isolation kit. Ficoll-Paque Plus gradient centrifugation was used to isolate PBMCs from whole blood, and the isolated PBMCs were then either used fresh or cryopreserved at -140C. Triplicate wells were generally used for each culture condition.

V drops 7 bases and J drops 2 bases, leaving 5 bases in between. From a lookup of the germline V gene (reference sequence), CDR1 and CDR2 are SEHNR and FQNEAQ. Including cysteine and phenylalanine, the CDR3 has 11 amino acids. Only the CDR3 region is kept as DNA, spanning 33 bases read in frame from base 1. Of note for this clonotype: Its antigen is still unknown. Per-base quality was not reported, and no clone a single base away is much larger than it.

The protocol used for the library was PCR. TCR sequencing of DNA from cultured CD4+ T cells used the Oncomine TCR Beta short-read assay at the Johns Hopkins FTIC core. The QIAamp micro DNA kit was used to extract genomic DNA from the cultured CD4+ T cells. Oncomine TCR Beta libraries made from cultured CD4+ T cells were pooled using unique dual indexes and sequenced on an Illumina iSeq 100. The published analysis was carried out like this. Non-productive sequences were removed, and CDR3s not starting with C, not ending with F or W, or shorter than 7 amino acids were discarded. The MANAFEST web application identified antigen-specific clonotypes by comparing peptide-stimulated wells against reference wells and other culture wells. Positive clones required FDR below 0.05, an odds ratio above 5, and productive frequency above 0.1% in at least two of three replicate wells. Cross-reactive clonotypes were defined as significantly expanded in both SARS-CoV-2 spike wells and at least one common cold coronavirus spike condition. CDR3 homology was assessed with Levenshtein distances (stringdist) and unrooted phylogenetic trees (ape) in R version 3.6.1. The public reads were reprocessed in TCRdb via fastp at Q25 and MiXCR, keeping in-frame beta chains. CDR3 protein sequences are deduplicated, and each keeps its most common genes and DNA. TCRdb, not the original authors, processed these V and J calls. The sample has 10,000 to 15,000 distinct CDR3 sequences on record, approximately 74% of them singletons. The ten largest clones represent 8.1% of the sample.

This clonotype was sampled from a human donor who received a COVID-19 vaccine. This chain joins TRBV7-9 to TRBJ2-5, with TRBD1 as a weak D call on 5 bases. The material sequenced was CD4+ T cells from blood, cultured in vitro, taken after SARS-CoV-2 vaccination. In nucleotide form, the sequence is TGTGCCAGCAAGGGGCAAGAGACCCAGTACTTC. This yields the protein CASKGQETQYF.